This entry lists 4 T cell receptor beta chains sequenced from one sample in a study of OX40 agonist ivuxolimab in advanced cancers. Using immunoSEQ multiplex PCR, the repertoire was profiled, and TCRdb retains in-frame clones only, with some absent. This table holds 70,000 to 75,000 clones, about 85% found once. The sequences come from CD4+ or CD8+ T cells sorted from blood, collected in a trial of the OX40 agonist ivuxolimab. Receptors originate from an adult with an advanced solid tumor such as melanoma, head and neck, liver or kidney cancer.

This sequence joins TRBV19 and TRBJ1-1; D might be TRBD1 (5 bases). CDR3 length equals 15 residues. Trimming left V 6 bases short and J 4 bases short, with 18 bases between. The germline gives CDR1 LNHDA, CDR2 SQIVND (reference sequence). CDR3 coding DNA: TGTGCCAGTAGGCTCGGGGGGGAAAGGCGCACTGAAGCTTTCTTT. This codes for CASRLGGERRTEAFF.

The CDR3: CASSSDRGEKLFF. In DNA form, the CDR3 reads TGTGCCAGCAGCTCCGACAGGGGAGAAAAACTGTTTTTT. The chain joins TRBV5-4 to TRBJ1-4; 8 nucleotides agree with TRBD1. Germline V CDR1 and CDR2: SGHNT, YYREEE (reference sequence). The CDR3 has 13 residues. V shed 3 bases, J shed 8 bases, and the junction held 3 bases outside the gene matches.

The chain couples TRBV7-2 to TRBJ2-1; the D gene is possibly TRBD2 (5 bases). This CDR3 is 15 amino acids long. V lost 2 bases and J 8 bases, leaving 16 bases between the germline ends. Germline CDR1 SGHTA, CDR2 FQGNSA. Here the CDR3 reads CASSLQRTLTDEQFF. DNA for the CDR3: TGTGCCAGCAGCTTACAGCGGACCCTGACCGATGAGCAGTTCTTC.

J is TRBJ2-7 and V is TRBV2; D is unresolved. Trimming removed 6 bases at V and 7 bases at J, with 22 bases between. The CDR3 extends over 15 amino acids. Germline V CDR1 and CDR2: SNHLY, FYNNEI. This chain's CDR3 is CASSEHMSPTIEQYV. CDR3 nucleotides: TGTGCCAGCAGCGAACATATGTCTCCTACGATTGAGCAGTACGTC.